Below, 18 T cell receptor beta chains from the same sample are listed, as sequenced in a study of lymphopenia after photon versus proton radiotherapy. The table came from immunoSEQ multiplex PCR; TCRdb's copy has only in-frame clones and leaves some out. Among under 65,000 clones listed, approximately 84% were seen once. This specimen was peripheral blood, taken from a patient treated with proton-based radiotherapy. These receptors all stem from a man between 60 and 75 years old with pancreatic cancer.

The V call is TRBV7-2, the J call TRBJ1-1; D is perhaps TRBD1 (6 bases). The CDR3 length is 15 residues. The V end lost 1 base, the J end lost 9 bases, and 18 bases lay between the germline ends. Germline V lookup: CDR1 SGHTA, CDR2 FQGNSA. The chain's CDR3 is CASSLVVGAGAKAFF. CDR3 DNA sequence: TGTGCCAGCAGCTTAGTCGTGGGGGCTGGGGCGAAAGCTTTCTTT.

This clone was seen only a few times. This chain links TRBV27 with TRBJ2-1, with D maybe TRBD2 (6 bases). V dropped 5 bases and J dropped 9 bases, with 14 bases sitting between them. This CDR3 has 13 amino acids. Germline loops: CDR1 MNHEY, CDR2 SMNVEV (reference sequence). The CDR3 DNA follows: TGTGCCAGCAGTCAAACTGACGGGGGTGAGCAGTTCTTC. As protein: CASSQTDGGEQFF.

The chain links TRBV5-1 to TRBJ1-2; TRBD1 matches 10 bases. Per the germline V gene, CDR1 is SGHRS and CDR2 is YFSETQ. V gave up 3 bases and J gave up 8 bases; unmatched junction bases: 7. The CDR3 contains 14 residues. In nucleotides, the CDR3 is TGCGCCAGCAGCTGGGACGGGACAGGGGACGGCTACACCTTC. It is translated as CASSWDGTGDGYTF.

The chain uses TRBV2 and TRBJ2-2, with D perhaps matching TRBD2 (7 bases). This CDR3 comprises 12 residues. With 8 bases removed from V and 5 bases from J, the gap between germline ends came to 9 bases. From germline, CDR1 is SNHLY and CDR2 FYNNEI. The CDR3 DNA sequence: TGTGCCAGCGGGAGGGGGACCGGGGAGCTGTTTTTT. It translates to CASGRGTGELFF.

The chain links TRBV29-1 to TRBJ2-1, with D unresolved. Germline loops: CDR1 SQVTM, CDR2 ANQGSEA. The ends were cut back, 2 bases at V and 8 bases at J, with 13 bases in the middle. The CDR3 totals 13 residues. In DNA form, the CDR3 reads TGCAGCGTTGAACCCGACGTTGTAGATGAGCAGTTCTTC. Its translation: CSVEPDVVDEQFF.

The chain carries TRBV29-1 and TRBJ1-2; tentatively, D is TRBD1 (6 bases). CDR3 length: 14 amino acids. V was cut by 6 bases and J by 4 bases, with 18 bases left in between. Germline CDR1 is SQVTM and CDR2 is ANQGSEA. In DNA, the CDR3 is TGCAGCGTCGTGGTCGGGGGCCAGGCCTATGGCTACACCTTC. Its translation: CSVVVGGQAYGYTF.

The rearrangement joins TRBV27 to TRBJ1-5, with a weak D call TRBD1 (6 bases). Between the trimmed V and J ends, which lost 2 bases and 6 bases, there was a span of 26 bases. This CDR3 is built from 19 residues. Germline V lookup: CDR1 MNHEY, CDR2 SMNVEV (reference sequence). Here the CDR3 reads CASSLGPGFGGRAVQPQHF. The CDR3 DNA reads TGTGCCAGCAGTTTAGGACCTGGGTTCGGGGGGCGAGCGGTTCAGCCCCAGCATTTT.

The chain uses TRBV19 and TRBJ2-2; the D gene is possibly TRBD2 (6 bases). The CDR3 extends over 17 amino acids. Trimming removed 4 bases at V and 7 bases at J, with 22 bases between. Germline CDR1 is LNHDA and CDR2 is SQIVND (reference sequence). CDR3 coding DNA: TGTGCCAGTAGTAGACTAAGGGGAGGCCCCCCTTTCGGGGAGCTGTTTTTT. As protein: CASSRLRGGPPFGELFF.

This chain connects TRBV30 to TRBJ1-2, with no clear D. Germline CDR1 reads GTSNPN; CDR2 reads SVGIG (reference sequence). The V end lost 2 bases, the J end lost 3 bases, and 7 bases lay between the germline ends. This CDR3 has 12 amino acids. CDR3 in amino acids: CAWSIPDYGYTF. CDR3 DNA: TGTGCCTGGAGTATCCCGGACTATGGCTACACCTTC.

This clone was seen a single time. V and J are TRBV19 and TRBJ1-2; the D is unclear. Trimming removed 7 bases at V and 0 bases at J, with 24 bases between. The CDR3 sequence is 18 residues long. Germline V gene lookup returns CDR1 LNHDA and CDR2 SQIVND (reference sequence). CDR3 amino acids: CASTDQFGRDRANYGYTF. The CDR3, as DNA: TGTGCCAGTACCGACCAATTCGGGAGGGATCGGGCTAACTATGGCTACACCTTC.

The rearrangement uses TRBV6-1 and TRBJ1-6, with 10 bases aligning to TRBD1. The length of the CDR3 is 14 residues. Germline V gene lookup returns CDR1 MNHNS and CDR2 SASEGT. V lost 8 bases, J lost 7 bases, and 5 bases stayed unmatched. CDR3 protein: CASEWTGGNSPLHF. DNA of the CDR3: TGTGCCAGCGAATGGACAGGGGGAAATTCACCCCTCCACTTT.

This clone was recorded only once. This chain's CDR3 is CASSPRTVRNEKLFF. CDR3 DNA: TGCGCCAGCAGCCCCAGGACGGTACGGAATGAAAAACTGTTTTTT. This chain connects TRBV4-1 to TRBJ1-4; no reliable D call. The CDR3 has 15 amino acids. Deletions cut 4 bases from V and 5 bases from J, with 14 bases between. Germline CDR1 and CDR2: MGHRA and YSYEKL.

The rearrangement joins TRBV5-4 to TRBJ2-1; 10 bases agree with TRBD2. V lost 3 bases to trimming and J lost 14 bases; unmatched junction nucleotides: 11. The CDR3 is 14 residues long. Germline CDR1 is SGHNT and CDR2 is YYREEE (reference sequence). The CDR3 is CASSSLLLAGVEFF. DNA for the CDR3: TGTGCCAGCAGCTCTTTGCTGCTAGCGGGAGTAGAGTTCTTC.

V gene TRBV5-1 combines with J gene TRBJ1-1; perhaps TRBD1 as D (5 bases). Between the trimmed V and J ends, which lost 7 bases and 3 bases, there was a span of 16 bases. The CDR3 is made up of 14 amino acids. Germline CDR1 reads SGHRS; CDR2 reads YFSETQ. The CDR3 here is CASVQGSEDTEAFF. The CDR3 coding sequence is TGCGCCAGCGTCCAGGGCTCGGAGGACACTGAAGCTTTCTTT.

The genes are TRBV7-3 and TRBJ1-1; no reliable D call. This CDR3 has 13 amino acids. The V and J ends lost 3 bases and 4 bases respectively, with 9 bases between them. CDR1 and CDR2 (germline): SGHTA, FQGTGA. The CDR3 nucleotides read TGTGCCAGCAGCTTTCTCGACGGCACTGAAGCTTTCTTT. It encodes CASSFLDGTEAFF.

CDR3 nucleotides: TGTGCCAGCAGCCAAGGCAGGAGATATGGCTACACCTTC. Its translation is CASSQGRRYGYTF. The rearrangement joins TRBV14 to TRBJ1-2, with D unresolved. The germline CDR1 and CDR2 sequences are SGHDN and FVKESK. V lost 1 base, J lost 5 bases, and 8 bases lay in between. The CDR3 is 13 amino acids.

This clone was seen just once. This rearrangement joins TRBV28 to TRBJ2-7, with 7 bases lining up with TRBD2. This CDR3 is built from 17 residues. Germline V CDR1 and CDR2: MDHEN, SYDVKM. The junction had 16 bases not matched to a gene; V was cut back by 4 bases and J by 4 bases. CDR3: CASSSPWGEGTRYEQYF. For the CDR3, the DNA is TGTGCCAGCAGTTCCCCATGGGGGGAGGGCACTAGGTACGAGCAGTACTTC.

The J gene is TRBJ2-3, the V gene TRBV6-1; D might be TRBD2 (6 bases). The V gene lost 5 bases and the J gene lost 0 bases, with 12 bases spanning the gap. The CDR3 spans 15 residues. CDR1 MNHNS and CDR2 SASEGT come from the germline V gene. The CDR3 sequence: CASSQLALSTDTQYF. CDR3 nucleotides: TGTGCCAGCAGTCAGCTAGCGCTAAGCACAGATACGCAGTATTTT.